The 29 T cell receptor beta chains below were found in one sample sequenced in a study of cytomegalovirus exposure and HLA in healthy donors. Both 60 Vbeta primers and 13 Jbeta primers went into the PCR. The repertoire was sequenced with immunoSEQ multiplex PCR; TCRdb's copy has only in-frame clones and lacks some. The data contain approximately 160,000 clones, approximately 73% of them singletons. Sequenced input: PBMCs. These receptors were taken from a man aged 50 to 60 in good health and CMV-seronegative.

This clone was observed once. The chain uses TRBV20-1 and TRBJ2-7; 8 nucleotides match TRBD2. V lost 0 bases to trimming and J lost 12 bases; unmatched junction nucleotides: 4. Germline V gives CDR1 DFQATT, CDR2 SNEGSKA (reference sequence). This CDR3 has 11 amino acids. CDR3 region: CSARDLAGPYF. CDR3 sequence (DNA): TGCAGTGCTAGAGACCTAGCGGGCCCGTACTTC.

The V call is TRBV7-2, the J call TRBJ2-7; 8 positions match TRBD2. V lost 3 bases to trimming and J lost 0 bases; unmatched junction nucleotides: 1. The CDR3 extends over 14 amino acids. CDR1 and CDR2 (germline): SGHTA, FQGNSA. CDR3 in DNA: TGTGCCAGCAGCTTTACTAGCGGCTCCTACGAGCAGTACTTC. It translates to CASSFTSGSYEQYF.

This chain joins TRBV5-6 and TRBJ2-1, with D possibly being TRBD1 (5 bases). Trimming cost V 0 bases and J 9 bases, with 10 bases left between them. Germline V CDR1 and CDR2: SGHDT, YYEEEE. The CDR3 sequence is 13 residues long. CDR3 in DNA: TGTGCCAGCAGCTTGGCAGGGTTCGGTGAGCAGTTCTTC. This codes for CASSLAGFGEQFF.

The chain joins TRBV5-8 to TRBJ1-5, with 8 bases fitting TRBD1. Germline V CDR1 and CDR2: SGHTS, YDEGEE. V shed 0 bases and J 0 bases; nucleotides not matched to a gene: 5. The CDR3 runs 17 residues. This chain's CDR3 is CASSLGQGAFSNQPQHF. The DNA for the CDR3 is TGTGCCAGCAGCTTGGGGCAGGGGGCGTTTAGCAATCAGCCCCAGCATTTT. The variable domain in full, completed from reference TRBV5-8 and TRBJ1-5, reads EAGVTQSPTHLIKTRGQQATLRCSPISGHTSVYWYQQALGLGLQFLLWYDEGEERNRGNFPPRFSGRQFPNYSSELNVNALELEDSALYLCASSLGQGAFSNQPQHFGDGTRLSIL.

V and J are TRBV4-1 and TRBJ2-5, with 9 bases aligning to TRBD1. There are 18 residues in the CDR3. Unmatched junction bases numbered 9, after V lost 1 base and J lost 0 bases. CDR1 and CDR2 from the germline V gene are MGHRA and YSYEKL. For the CDR3, the DNA is TGCGCCAGCAGCCAAGCCCAGACCGGGACAGGGTACCAAGAGACCCAGTACTTC. Translated: CASSQAQTGTGYQETQYF.

The V and J genes are TRBV5-1 and TRBJ2-4; perhaps TRBD2 as D (6 bases). Trimming took off 0 bases at V and 0 bases at J, with 16 bases between the two ends. The CDR3 extends over 18 amino acids. Per germline, CDR1 SGHRS and CDR2 YFSETQ. The CDR3 nucleotides read TGCGCCAGCAGCTTGGCCAGTTCGGGGGTAACAGCCAAAAACATTCAGTACTTC. Residues: CASSLASSGVTAKNIQYF.

This chain uses TRBV4-1 with TRBJ1-5; D perhaps matches TRBD1 (6 bases). Germline V gives CDR1 MGHRA, CDR2 YSYEKL. V was pared by 0 bases and J by 5 bases, with 17 bases between. This CDR3 is built from 17 residues. CDR3 in amino acids: CASSQERGSNRDQPQHF. DNA of the CDR3: TGCGCCAGCAGCCAAGAAAGGGGGTCTAACCGTGATCAGCCCCAGCATTTT.

The table lists this clone with a few counts. The CDR3 coding sequence is TGTGCCAGCAGCTTAGGGGCTAGCGGGGGGCAAGAGACCCAGTACTTC. Its protein is CASSLGASGGQETQYF. This chain uses TRBV7-9 with TRBJ2-5, with 11 nucleotides matching TRBD2. The CDR3 consists of 16 residues. With V trimmed by 1 base and J by 2 bases, 3 bases remained unmatched. Germline V lookup: CDR1 SEHNR, CDR2 FQNEAQ (reference sequence).

The V gene is TRBV11-2, the J gene TRBJ2-1; 11 bases line up with TRBD2. CDR1 SGHAT and CDR2 FQNNGV come from the germline V gene. V gave up 5 bases and J gave up 14 bases; unmatched junction bases: 5. CDR3 length: 12 residues. The CDR3 region has the DNA TGTGCCAGCAGCATTAGCGGGGGGGATAAGTTCTTC. Amino acid sequence: CASSISGGDKFF.

The chain uses TRBV7-2 and TRBJ2-3, with D hard to call. The CDR3 sequence is 13 residues long. Germline-derived CDR1 and CDR2 are SGHTA and FQGNSA. V was pared by 5 bases and J by 3 bases, with 9 bases between. DNA of the CDR3: TGTGCCAGCAGCATACTGAGGACAGATACGCAGTATTTT. Protein product: CASSILRTDTQYF.

This chain connects TRBV5-1 to TRBJ1-2, with a weak D call TRBD1 (5 bases). Trimming removed 0 bases at V and 8 bases at J, with 11 bases between. Looked up from germline, CDR1 is SGHRS and CDR2 is YFSETQ. The CDR3 runs to 13 residues. The DNA for the CDR3 is TGCGCCAGCAGCTTGGGGGGGGATCCGGGCTACACCTTC. Residues: CASSLGGDPGYTF.

The V call is TRBV5-1, the J call TRBJ1-6, with TRBD1 identical over 8 bases. Trimming removed 5 bases from V and 7 bases from J; junction bases left unmatched: 17. There are 18 residues in the CDR3. CDR1 SGHRS and CDR2 YFSETQ come from the germline V gene. The CDR3 here is CASSRSYGQGGDNSPLHF. CDR3 DNA sequence: TGCGCCAGCAGTCGGTCCTACGGACAGGGAGGCGACAATTCACCCCTCCACTTT.

This sequence joins TRBV7-2 and TRBJ1-5; TRBD1 might be the D (5 bases). Trimming left V 1 base short and J 4 bases short, with 14 bases between. The germline CDR1 and CDR2 sequences are SGHTA and FQGNSA. The CDR3 covers 16 residues. CDR3 nucleotides: TGTGCCAGCAGCTTAGATCCGGGGGGGATTAATCAGCCCCAGCATTTT. Amino acid sequence: CASSLDPGGINQPQHF.

This clone has just a few counts. V usage is TRBV27 and J usage is TRBJ1-2; D unclear. V was trimmed by 2 bases and J by 2 bases, leaving 6 bases between them. Germline V CDR1 and CDR2: MNHEY, SMNVEV (reference sequence). The CDR3 covers 13 residues. The CDR3 DNA is TGTGCCAGCAGTTTACCGGGGAACTATGGCTACACCTTC. Its translation: CASSLPGNYGYTF.

This clone was seen a handful of times. The rearrangement uses TRBV7-9 and TRBJ1-4; D gene uncertain. The V and J ends lost 1 base and 8 bases respectively, with 14 bases between them. The CDR3 sequence is 15 residues long. CDR1 SEHNR and CDR2 FQNEAQ come from the germline V gene (reference sequence). This CDR3 is CASSLGFFLGEKLFF. CDR3 coding DNA: TGTGCCAGCAGCTTAGGGTTCTTCCTCGGGGAAAAACTGTTTTTT.

Turning to this clone: This same CDR3 is encoded by further DNA sequences in the sample. This chain joins TRBV6-6 and TRBJ1-5; the D gene is possibly TRBD1 (5 bases). The V gene's germline CDR1 is MNHNY and CDR2 SVGAGI (reference sequence). This CDR3 has 14 amino acids. Trimming took off 2 bases at V and 7 bases at J, with 12 bases between the two ends. CDR3 in amino acids: CASSYPDGGQPQHF. For the CDR3, the DNA is TGTGCCAGCAGTTACCCAGACGGGGGGCAGCCCCAGCATTTT.

This chain joins TRBV19 and TRBJ1-5, with D perhaps matching TRBD1 (5 bases). The CDR3 is 16 residues long. Trimming left V 4 bases short and J 1 base short, with 14 bases between. The germline V gene has CDR1 LNHDA and CDR2 SQIVND (reference sequence). The CDR3 is CASSTRGGRSNQPQHF. CDR3 DNA sequence: TGTGCCAGTAGTACTAGGGGCGGACGGAGCAATCAGCCCCAGCATTTT.

This chain connects TRBV6-6 to TRBJ1-2, with 12 positions matching TRBD1. The germline V gene encodes CDR1 MNHNY and CDR2 SVGAGI (reference sequence). The CDR3 length is 15 residues. Germline trimming cut 5 bases from V and 2 bases from J; bases unmatched to any gene: 3. For the CDR3, the DNA is TGTGCCAGCAGTGATGGGACAGGGGGCAACTATGGCTACACCTTC. Translation: CASSDGTGGNYGYTF.

The chain links TRBV19 to TRBJ2-1; TRBD2 matches 9 bases. Germline V CDR1 and CDR2: LNHDA, SQIVND (reference sequence). V shed 4 bases, J shed 4 bases, and the junction held 5 bases outside the gene matches. The CDR3 is made up of 15 amino acids. This chain's CDR3 is CASSRERGVYNEQFF. The DNA of the CDR3 is TGTGCCAGTAGTAGGGAGCGGGGGGTTTACAATGAGCAGTTCTTC.

This clone showed up just a few times. The gene calls are TRBV2 and TRBJ2-3; 9 bases line up with TRBD1. Germline lookup yields CDR1 SNHLY and CDR2 FYNNEI. This CDR3 is built from 14 residues. Trimming took 4 bases from V and 5 from J; bases not matched to a gene: 4. The CDR3 nucleotides read TGTGCCAGCAGTGCCGGGACAGGGTTAGATACGCAGTATTTT. This encodes CASSAGTGLDTQYF.

This clone was counted only a few times. CDR3 in amino acids: CASSEAGGSYNEQFF. For the CDR3, the DNA is TGTGCCAGCAGTGAAGCGGGGGGGAGCTACAATGAGCAGTTCTTC. This sequence joins TRBV6-1 and TRBJ2-1; 7 nucleotides match TRBD2. There are 15 residues in the CDR3. V trimming: 0 bases; J trimming: 3 bases; junction bases outside the gene matches: 2. Germline CDR1 and CDR2: MNHNS and SASEGT.

In DNA, the CDR3 is TGTGCCAGCAGCTCATACAGACTAGCGTCTATGGATGAGCAGTTCTTC. Translated: CASSSYRLASMDEQFF. V is TRBV7-9 and J is TRBJ2-1; TRBD2 agrees at 8 bases. The V segment lost 4 bases and the J segment 8 bases; nucleotides outside the gene matches: 13. There are 16 residues in the CDR3. CDR1 is SEHNR, CDR2 FQNEAQ, per germline (reference sequence).

The genes are TRBV2 and TRBJ2-3, with 7 bases aligning to TRBD1. V was pared by 7 bases and J by 6 bases, with 7 bases of the junction left unmatched. The CDR3 spans 13 residues. Germline CDR1 is SNHLY and CDR2 is FYNNEI. CDR3 nucleotide sequence: TGTGCCAGCAATAAAGGGGGCGGGGATACGCAGTATTTT. Its translation: CASNKGGGDTQYF.

The J gene is TRBJ2-5, the V gene TRBV11-2; D possibly corresponds to TRBD1 (6 bases). V was clipped by 2 bases and J by 5 bases, with 12 bases between them. The CDR3 covers 14 residues. The V gene's germline CDR1 is SGHAT and CDR2 FQNNGV. CDR3 residues: CASSLKGVGETQYF. CDR3 sequence (DNA): TGTGCCAGCAGCTTAAAGGGGGTCGGGGAGACCCAGTACTTC. Drawing the rest from reference TRBV11-2 and TRBJ2-5, the complete variable domain is EAGVAQSPRYKIIEKRQSVAFWCNPISGHATLYWYQQILGQGPKLLIQFQNNGVVDDSQLPKDRFSAERLKGVDSTLKIQPAKLEDSAVYLCASSLKGVGETQYFGPGTRLLVL.

This clone turned up a few times. The rearrangement joins TRBV27 to TRBJ1-1; TRBD1 is a possible D gene (6 bases). The CDR3 length is 12 residues. Per germline, CDR1 MNHEY and CDR2 SMNVEV (reference sequence). V was shortened by 4 bases and J by 6 bases, with 9 bases between the two germline ends. This CDR3 reads CASSSTGSEAFF. The DNA of the CDR3 is TGTGCCAGCAGTTCCACAGGGTCTGAAGCTTTCTTT.

V and J are TRBV12-2 and TRBJ2-1; the table assigns TRBD2, which was not confirmed against the DNA. TRBV12-2 is classified as a pseudogene. This CDR3 is built from 18 residues. Here the CDR3 DNA reads TGTGCAAGTCGCTTAGGGGGACTAGCGGTCAACCCTCCAGATGAGCAGTTCTTC. Encoded protein: CASRLGGLAVNPPDEQFF.

The chain links TRBV9 to TRBJ1-6; TRBD1 agrees at 9 bases. CDR3 length equals 16 residues. The V gene's germline CDR1 is SGDLS and CDR2 YYNGEE. V was clipped by 3 bases and J by 3 bases; unmatched bases: 4. CDR3 protein: CASSAGTGHYNSPLHF. The DNA for the CDR3 is TGTGCCAGCAGCGCCGGGACAGGGCACTATAATTCACCCCTCCACTTT.

As concerns this clone: A junction boundary mismatches the germline segment, possibly from a read error. The chain recombines TRBV9 with TRBJ1-1, with D perhaps TRBD1 (6 bases). The germline CDR1 and CDR2 sequences are SGDLS and YYNGEE. The CDR3 is made up of 13 amino acids. Here the CDR3 reads CASSNPVGDTMIF. The CDR3 DNA reads as TGTGCCAGCAGTAACCCTGTGGGGGACACCATGATCTTT.

The V call is TRBV21-1, the J call TRBJ2-3; the table's TRBD1 call for D was not verified on the DNA. TRBV21-1 is termed a pseudogene. The CDR3 spans 13 residues. In DNA, the CDR3 is TGTGCCAGCAGCAGGCAAGGCACAGATACGCAGTATTTT. This codes for CASSRQGTDTQYF.